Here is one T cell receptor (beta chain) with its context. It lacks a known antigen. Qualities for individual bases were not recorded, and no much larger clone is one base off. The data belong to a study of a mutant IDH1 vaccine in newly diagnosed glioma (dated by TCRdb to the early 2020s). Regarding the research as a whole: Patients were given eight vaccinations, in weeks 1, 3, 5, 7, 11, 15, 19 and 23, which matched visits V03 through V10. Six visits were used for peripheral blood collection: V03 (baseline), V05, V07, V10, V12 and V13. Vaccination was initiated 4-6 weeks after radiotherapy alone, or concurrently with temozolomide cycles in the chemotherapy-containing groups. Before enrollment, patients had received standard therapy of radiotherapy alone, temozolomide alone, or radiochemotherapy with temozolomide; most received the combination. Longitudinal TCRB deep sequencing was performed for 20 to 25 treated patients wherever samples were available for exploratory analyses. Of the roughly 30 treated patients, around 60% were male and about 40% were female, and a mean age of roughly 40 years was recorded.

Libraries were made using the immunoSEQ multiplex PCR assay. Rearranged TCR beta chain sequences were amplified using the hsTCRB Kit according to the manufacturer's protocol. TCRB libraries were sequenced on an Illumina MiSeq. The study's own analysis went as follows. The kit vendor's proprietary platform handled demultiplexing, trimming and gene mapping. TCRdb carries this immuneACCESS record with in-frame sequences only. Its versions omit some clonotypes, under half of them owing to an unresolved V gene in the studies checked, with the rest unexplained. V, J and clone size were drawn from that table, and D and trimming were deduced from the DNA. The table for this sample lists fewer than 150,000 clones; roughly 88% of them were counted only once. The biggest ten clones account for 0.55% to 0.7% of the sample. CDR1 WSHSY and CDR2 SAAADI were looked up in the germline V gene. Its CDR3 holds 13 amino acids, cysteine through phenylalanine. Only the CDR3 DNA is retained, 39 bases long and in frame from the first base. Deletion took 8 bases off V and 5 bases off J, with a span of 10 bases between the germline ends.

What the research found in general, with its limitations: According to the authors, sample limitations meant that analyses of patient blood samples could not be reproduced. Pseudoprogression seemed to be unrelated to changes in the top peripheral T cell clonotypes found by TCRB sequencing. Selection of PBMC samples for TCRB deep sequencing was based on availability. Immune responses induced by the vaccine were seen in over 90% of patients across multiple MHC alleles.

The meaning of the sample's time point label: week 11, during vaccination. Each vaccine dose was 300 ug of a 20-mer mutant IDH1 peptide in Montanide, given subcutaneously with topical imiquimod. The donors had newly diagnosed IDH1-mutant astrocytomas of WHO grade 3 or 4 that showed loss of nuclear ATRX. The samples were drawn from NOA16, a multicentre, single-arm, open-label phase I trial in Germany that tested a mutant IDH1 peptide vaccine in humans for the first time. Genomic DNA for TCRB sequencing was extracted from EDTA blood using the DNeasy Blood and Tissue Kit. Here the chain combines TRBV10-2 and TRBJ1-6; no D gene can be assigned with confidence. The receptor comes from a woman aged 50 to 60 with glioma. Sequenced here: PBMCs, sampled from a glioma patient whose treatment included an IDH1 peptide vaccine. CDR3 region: CASEASNNSPLHF. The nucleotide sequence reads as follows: TGCGCCAGCGAGGCGAGTAATAATTCACCCCTCCACTTT.